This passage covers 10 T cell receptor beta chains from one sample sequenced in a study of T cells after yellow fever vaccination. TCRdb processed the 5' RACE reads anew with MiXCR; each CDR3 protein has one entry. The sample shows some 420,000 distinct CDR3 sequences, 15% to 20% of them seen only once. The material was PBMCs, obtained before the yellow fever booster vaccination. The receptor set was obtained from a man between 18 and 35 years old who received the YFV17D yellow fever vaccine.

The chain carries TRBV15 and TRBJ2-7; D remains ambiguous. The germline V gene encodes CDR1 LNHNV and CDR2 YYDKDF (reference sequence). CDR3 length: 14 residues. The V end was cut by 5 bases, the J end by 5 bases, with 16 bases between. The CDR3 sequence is CATSLDFEGHEQYF. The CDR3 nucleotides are TGTGCCACCAGCCTCGACTTTGAAGGTCACGAGCAGTACTTC.

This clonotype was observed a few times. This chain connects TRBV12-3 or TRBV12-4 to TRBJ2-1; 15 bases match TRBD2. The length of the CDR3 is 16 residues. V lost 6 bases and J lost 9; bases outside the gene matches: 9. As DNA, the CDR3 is TGTGCCAGCAGCCCACCGGGACTAGCGGGGGGAAGTGAGCAGTTCTTC. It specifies CASSPPGLAGGSEQFF.

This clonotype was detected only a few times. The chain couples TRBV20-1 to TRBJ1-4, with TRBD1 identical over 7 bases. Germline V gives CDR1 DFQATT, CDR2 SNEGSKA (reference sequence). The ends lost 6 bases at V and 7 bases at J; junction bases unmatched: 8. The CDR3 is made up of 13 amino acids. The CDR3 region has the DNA TGCAGTGCAGGGGGCTCGTGGAGTGAAAAACTGTTTTTT. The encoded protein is CSAGGSWSEKLFF.

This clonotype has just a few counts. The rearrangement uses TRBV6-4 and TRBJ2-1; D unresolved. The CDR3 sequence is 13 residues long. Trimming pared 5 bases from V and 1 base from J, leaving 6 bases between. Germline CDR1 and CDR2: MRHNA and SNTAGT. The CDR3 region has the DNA TGTGCCAGCAGTTCCCAGTCCTACAATGAGCAGTTCTTC. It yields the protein CASSSQSYNEQFF.

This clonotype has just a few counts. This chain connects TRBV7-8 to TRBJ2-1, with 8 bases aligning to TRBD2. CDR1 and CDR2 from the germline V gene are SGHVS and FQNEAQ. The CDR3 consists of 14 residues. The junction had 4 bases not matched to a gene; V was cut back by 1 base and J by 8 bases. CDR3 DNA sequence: TGTGCCAGCAGCTTAGGCGGGGGGCTGGATGAGCAGTTCTTC. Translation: CASSLGGGLDEQFF.

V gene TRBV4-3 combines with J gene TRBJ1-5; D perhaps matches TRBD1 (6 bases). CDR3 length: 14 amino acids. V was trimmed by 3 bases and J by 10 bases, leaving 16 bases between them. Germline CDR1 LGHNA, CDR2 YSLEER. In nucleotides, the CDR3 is TGCGCCAGCAGCCAGGGACACGGGGGAGATCCCCAGCATTTT. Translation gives CASSQGHGGDPQHF.

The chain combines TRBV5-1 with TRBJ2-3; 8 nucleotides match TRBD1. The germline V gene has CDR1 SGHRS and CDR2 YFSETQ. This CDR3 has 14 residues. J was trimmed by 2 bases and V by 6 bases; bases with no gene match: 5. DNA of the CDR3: TGCGCCAGCAACCTGGGACAGGACACAGATACGCAGTATTTT. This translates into CASNLGQDTDTQYF. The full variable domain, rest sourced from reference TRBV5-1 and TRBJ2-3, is KAGVTQTPRYLIKTRGQQVTLSCSPISGHRSVSWYQQTPGQGLQFLFEYFSETQRNKGNFPGRFSGRQFSNSRSEMNVSTLELGDSALYLCASNLGQDTDTQYFGPGTRLTVL.

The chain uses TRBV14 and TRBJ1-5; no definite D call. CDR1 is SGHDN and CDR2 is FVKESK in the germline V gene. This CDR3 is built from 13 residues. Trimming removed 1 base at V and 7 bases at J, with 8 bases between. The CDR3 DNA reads TGTGCCAGCAGCCAAGGATTAGGGCAGCCCCAGCATTTT. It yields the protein CASSQGLGQPQHF.

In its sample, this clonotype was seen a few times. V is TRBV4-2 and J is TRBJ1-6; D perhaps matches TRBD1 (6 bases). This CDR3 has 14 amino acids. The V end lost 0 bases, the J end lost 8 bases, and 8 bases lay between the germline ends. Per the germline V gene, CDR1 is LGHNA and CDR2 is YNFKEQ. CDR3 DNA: TGTGCCAGCAGCCAAGATAGGGGGGATTCACCCCTCCACTTT. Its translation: CASSQDRGDSPLHF.

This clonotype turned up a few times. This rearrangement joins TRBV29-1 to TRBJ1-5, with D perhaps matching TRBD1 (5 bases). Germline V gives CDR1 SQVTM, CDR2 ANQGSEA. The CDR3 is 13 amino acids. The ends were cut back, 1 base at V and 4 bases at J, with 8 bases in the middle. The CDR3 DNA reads TGCAGCGTTGAAGTGGGGGATAATCAGCCCCAGCATTTT. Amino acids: CSVEVGDNQPQHF.